The text below deals with one T cell receptor beta chain. This sample was included in a study of blood T cell repertoires in COVID-19. Study background: Nucleic acid was either cDNA or gDNA, and it came from T cells, B-cell-depleted T cells, or PBMCs.

V dropped 0 bases and J dropped 4 bases, with 10 bases sitting between them. Per the germline V gene, CDR1 is SGHDT and CDR2 is YYEEEE. The CDR3 sequence is 14 residues long. In the original workflow: Amplifying reference gene primers gave estimates of nucleated cell counts. Assay: immunoSEQ multiplex PCR; the TCRdb copy retains only in-frame clones and omits some. V, J and clone size are taken as reported in that table, and D and trimming were inferred from the DNA itself. The sample lists around 67,000 clones, about 70% occurring once. Specimen: peripheral blood. The clonotype was recovered from a woman aged 70 to 79 with acute or convalescent COVID-19. The J gene is TRBJ1-1, the V gene TRBV5-6; weak D call: TRBD1 (5 bases). The CDR3 coding sequence is TGTGCCAGCAGCTTGGTCCAGGGCATCACTGAAGCTTTCTTT. Encoded protein: CASSLVQGITEAFF.